This entry concerns a single T cell receptor (beta chain). These data are taken from a study of blood T cell repertoires in COVID-19. For the study at large: Specimens from acute and convalescent COVID-19 originated in the United States, Italy and Spain. The cDNA or gDNA used as material had been derived from T cells, B-cell-depleted T cells, or PBMCs.

Original handling: By means of reference gene primer amplification, nucleated cell counts were estimated. Using immunoSEQ multiplex PCR, the repertoire was profiled, and TCRdb retains in-frame clones only, with some absent. The DNA gave D and trimming, while V, J and clone size come from that table. This table holds approximately 70,000 clones, about 73% found once. V gave up 0 bases and J gave up 7 bases; unmatched junction bases: 5. The CDR3 sequence is 15 residues long. The germline gives CDR1 SGHVS, CDR2 FQNEAQ. The rearrangement joins TRBV7-8 to TRBJ2-1, with 8 bases identical to TRBD1. The sequence came from a woman in her 70s with acute or convalescent COVID-19. Sequencing was carried out using peripheral blood. CDR3 in amino acids: CASSLAGQAINEQFF. The DNA for the CDR3 is TGTGCCAGCAGCTTAGCGGGACAGGCTATTAATGAGCAGTTCTTC.